The rows below give T cell receptor beta chains drawn from one sample of a study of T cells in narcolepsy. Method: immunoSEQ multiplex PCR; TCRdb's copy keeps in-frame clones and lacks some. The repertoire holds under 30,000 clones, more than 70% seen once, with roughly 1.4% in the top ten. Sequences were obtained from CD45RA- memory CD4+ T cells from PBMCs. The receptors were sampled from a human donor with narcolepsy. Each CDR3 is given with its conserved first and last residue. D genes are given only for firm matches. Rows give clone size only sometimes, using once, few, many, or a class for an expanded clone.

CDR3	DNA	V	J	D	size
CATSRDSPRAANEQFF	TGTGCCACCAGCAGAGATTCCCCTCGAGCGGCCAATGAGCAGTTCTTC	TRBV15	TRBJ2-1	.	.
CASSLQGYEQYF	TGTGCCAGCAGCTTACAGGGTTACGAGCAGTACTTC	TRBV7-8	TRBJ2-7	.	.
CASSRGGAWEQFF	TGTGCCAGCAGCCGAGGGGGGGCATGGGAGCAGTTCTTC	TRBV6-5	TRBJ2-1	.	once
CASSVTSGGPGGETQYF	TGTGCCAGCAGCGTGACTAGCGGAGGGCCCGGTGGAGAGACCCAGTACTTC	TRBV7-9	TRBJ2-5	TRBD2	.
CASSLRPADTQYF	TGCGCCAGCAGCTTGCGCCCGGCAGATACGCAGTATTTT	TRBV5-1	TRBJ2-3	.	.
CASSSRENTEAFF	TGCGCCAGCAGCTCGAGGGAGAACACTGAAGCTTTCTTT	TRBV5-1	TRBJ1-1	.	.
CAWSVDRAQETQYF	TGTGCCTGGAGTGTGGACAGGGCCCAAGAGACCCAGTACTTC	TRBV30	TRBJ2-5	TRBD1	.
CAINAGTGYNEQFF	TGTGCCATTAATGCCGGGACAGGTTACAATGAGCAGTTCTTC	TRBV6-6	TRBJ2-1	TRBD1	.
CAWKQGPGQPQHF	TGTGCCTGGAAACAGGGACCCGGTCAGCCCCAGCATTTT	TRBV30	TRBJ1-5	.	.
CASSQGGGNSGANVLTF	TGTGCCAGCAGCCAAGGGGGGGGAAACTCTGGGGCCAACGTCCTGACTTTC	TRBV7-2	TRBJ2-6	.	.
CSAETGGGTGELFF	TGCAGCGCCGAAACAGGGGGGGGAACCGGGGAGCTGTTTTTT	TRBV29-1	TRBJ2-2	.	.
CAWTGQDHSPLHF	TGTGCCTGGACCGGACAGGATCATTCACCCCTCCACTTT	TRBV30	TRBJ1-6	TRBD1	.
CASSPPVLAGATGELFF	TGTGCCAGCTCACCACCTGTCCTAGCGGGAGCCACCGGGGAGCTGTTTTTT	TRBV18	TRBJ2-2	TRBD2	.
CASSRLDYEQYF	TGTGCCAGCAGCAGGCTTGACTACGAGCAGTACTTC	TRBV28	TRBJ2-7	.	.
CASSRIQDTGGEQYF	TGTGCCAGCAGTCGAATACAGGACACAGGGGGAGAGCAGTACTTC	TRBV28	TRBJ2-7	TRBD1	.
CASSESFYGYTF	TGTGCCAGCAGTGAATCTTTCTATGGCTACACCTTC	TRBV25-1	TRBJ1-2	.	.
CASSFRTGGTTNEKLFF	TGTGCCAGCAGCTTCCGGACAGGGGGCACAACTAATGAAAAACTGTTTTTT	TRBV5-5	TRBJ1-4	TRBD1	medium-sized
CASSLNPSGGRSQPQHF	TGTGCCAGCAGCTTAAACCCCTCGGGGGGTAGGAGTCAGCCCCAGCATTTT	TRBV7-9	TRBJ1-5	.	.
CASKQGGPGNTIYF	TGTGCCAGTAAGCAAGGGGGTCCTGGAAACACCATATATTTT	TRBV19	TRBJ1-3	.	.
CSVEVPGGTIYF	TGCAGCGTTGAAGTACCGGGGGGCACCATATATTTT	TRBV29-1	TRBJ1-3	.	.
CASSQDTSNQPQHF	TGTGCCAGCAGCCAAGATACAAGCAATCAGCCCCAGCATTTT	TRBV4-2	TRBJ1-5	.	.
CASSTGLAPNEQFF	TGTGCCAGCAGCACGGGACTAGCTCCCAATGAGCAGTTCTTC	TRBV5-4	TRBJ2-1	TRBD2	.
CASRIDSHTEAFF	TGTGCCAGCAGAATTGACAGCCACACTGAAGCTTTCTTT	TRBV6-5	TRBJ1-1	.	.
CASSYYGTANTGELFF	TGTGCCAGCAGTTACTATGGGACAGCCAACACCGGGGAGCTGTTTTTT	TRBV6-5	TRBJ2-2	TRBD1	.
CASSPGEPWQFF	TGTGCCAGCAGTCCGGGGGAGCCGTGGCAGTTCTTC	TRBV6-6	TRBJ2-1	.	.
CASTNGQIYNTEAFF	TGTGCCAGCACCAACGGACAGATATACAACACTGAAGCTTTCTTT	TRBV6-1	TRBJ1-1	.	.
CASSEGRGVAQFF	TGTGCCAGCAGTGAGGGCAGGGGAGTTGCGCAGTTCTTC	TRBV2	TRBJ2-1	.	.
CASSFSASSYNEQFF	TGTGCCAGCAGCTTTTCCGCGAGCTCCTACAATGAGCAGTTCTTC	TRBV7-3	TRBJ2-1	.	.
CASRGLQGPSEQYF	TGTGCCAGCAGGGGATTACAGGGACCAAGCGAGCAGTACTTC	TRBV2	TRBJ2-7	.	.
CASSLAVIRGNTEAFF	TGCGCCAGCAGCTTGGCGGTAATAAGGGGGAACACTGAAGCTTTCTTT	TRBV5-1	TRBJ1-1	.	.
CASSLGGRNYNEQFF	TGCGCCAGCAGCTTGGGGGGCAGGAATTACAATGAGCAGTTCTTC	TRBV5-1	TRBJ2-1	.	.
CASRSGGDGLGTQYF	TGTGCCAGCAGATCGGGAGGGGACGGCCTGGGTACCCAGTACTTC	TRBV28	TRBJ2-5	TRBD2	.
CASSPFRQIEAFF	TGTGCCAGCTCACCCTTCCGACAGATTGAAGCTTTCTTT	TRBV18	TRBJ1-1	.	once
CASSLEVARNEQFF	TGTGCCAGCAGCTTGGAGGTAGCGAGGAATGAGCAGTTCTTC	TRBV5-4	TRBJ2-1	.	.
CASSVSGDNADTQYF	TGTGCCAGCAGCGTTTCGGGGGATAACGCAGATACGCAGTATTTT	TRBV9	TRBJ2-3	.	.
CASIQATGYGYTF	TGTGCCAGCATTCAAGCCACGGGTTATGGCTACACCTTC	TRBV28	TRBJ1-2	.	few
CASSLGGSADTQYF	TGTGCCAGCAGCTTAGGAGGGAGCGCAGATACGCAGTATTTT	TRBV11-2	TRBJ2-3	.	.
CATSRDPAGATDTQYF	TGTGCCACCAGCAGAGATCCAGCGGGAGCTACAGATACGCAGTATTTT	TRBV15	TRBJ2-3	TRBD2	.
CASGTGGGQPQHF	TGTGCCAGCGGAACAGGGGGCGGGCAGCCCCAGCATTTT	TRBV2	TRBJ1-5	TRBD1	.
CASSIDQLADGADTQYF	TGTGCCAGTAGTATAGATCAGCTAGCGGATGGTGCAGATACGCAGTATTTT	TRBV19	TRBJ2-3	TRBD2	.